The rows below give T cell receptor beta chains drawn from one sample of a study of cytomegalovirus exposure and HLA in healthy donors. The assay was immunoSEQ multiplex PCR, and TCRdb's table has in-frame clones only and misses some. The sample lists approximately 200,000 clones, 80% to 95% occurring once. The source material was PBMCs. All receptors come from a woman aged 18-29 years in good health and CMV-seronegative. Both conserved end residues are trimmed from each CDR3. D genes are given only for firm matches.

v_call: TRBV2; d_call: TRBD1; cdr3_aa: ASSPDRGVTF
v_call: TRBV13; d_call: TRBD2; cdr3_aa: ASSSRGLAGDEQY
v_call: TRBV10-3; d_call: -; cdr3_aa: AFRGSLSYEQY
v_call: TRBV6-1; d_call: TRBD2; cdr3_aa: ASSEEGRVSYEQY
v_call: TRBV5-8; d_call: -; cdr3_aa: ASRQGYRFPFYEQF
v_call: TRBV28; d_call: -; cdr3_aa: ASSPSGGGANYGYT
v_call: TRBV30; d_call: -; cdr3_aa: AGSNADWADTQY
v_call: TRBV5-1; d_call: TRBD1; cdr3_aa: ASSLGDRAYNEQF
v_call: TRBV5-4; d_call: -; cdr3_aa: ASSSWDNTYEQY
v_call: TRBV30; d_call: TRBD1; cdr3_aa: AWSRSGTGIGGNTIY
v_call: TRBV5-8; d_call: TRBD1; cdr3_aa: ASSSLPGTGRSDEQY
v_call: TRBV6-1; d_call: -; cdr3_aa: ASSEVGEWNEQF
v_call: TRBV5-6; d_call: TRBD1; cdr3_aa: ASTKTGTASNQPQH
v_call: TRBV2; d_call: -; cdr3_aa: ASRGLTGPNTEAF
v_call: TRBV11-3; d_call: -; cdr3_aa: ASRARGGLENEQF
v_call: TRBV28; d_call: -; cdr3_aa: ASSFDRVDEQY
v_call: TRBV18; d_call: TRBD1; cdr3_aa: ASSPGPGQGATRTNEKLF
v_call: TRBV5-6; d_call: -; cdr3_aa: ASSLVRSDNEQF
v_call: TRBV7-9; d_call: -; cdr3_aa: ASVQWGDPTQH
v_call: TRBV5-1; d_call: TRBD1; cdr3_aa: ASSVGQGAVGELF
v_call: TRBV7-9; d_call: -; cdr3_aa: ASSFRQNEAF
v_call: TRBV7-9; d_call: -; cdr3_aa: ASSSTIYNQPQH
v_call: TRBV27; d_call: TRBD2; cdr3_aa: ATGVIFGGGDNEQF
v_call: TRBV19; d_call: TRBD1; cdr3_aa: ASISGQGNTEAF
v_call: TRBV21-1; d_call: -; cdr3_aa: ASSRRQSRTGNRNQPQH
v_call: TRBV6-5; d_call: -; cdr3_aa: ASSYGLLGSYNEQF
v_call: TRBV6-1; d_call: -; cdr3_aa: ASSAPGREDQPQH
v_call: TRBV2; d_call: -; cdr3_aa: ASSDIRTERRSYGYT
v_call: TRBV15; d_call: TRBD2; cdr3_aa: ATSRDSLAGERGWELF
v_call: TRBV7-6; d_call: -; cdr3_aa: ASSSDSRGNEQF